The 15 T cell receptor beta chains presented below share a single source sample, sequenced in a study of Ad26.COV2.S vaccination and SARS-CoV-2 variants. Clones were read by immunoSEQ multiplex PCR, and TCRdb kept only the in-frame ones, dropping some. The sample lists about 87,000 clones; approximately 86% were seen once. Specimen: peripheral blood, collected after recovery from COVID-19. All receptors derive from a human donor who had recovered from COVID-19.

This clone was counted between two and nine times. V usage is TRBV4-1 and J usage is TRBJ2-2, with TRBD2 matching over 8 bases. Per germline, CDR1 MGHRA and CDR2 YSYEKL. Trimming at V came to 3 bases and at J to 5 bases, leaving 2 bases not matched to a gene. This CDR3 is built from 14 residues. CDR3 in amino acids: CASSHPSGTGELFF. DNA of the CDR3: TGCGCCAGCAGCCACCCTAGCGGGACCGGGGAGCTGTTTTTT.

The chain carries TRBV6-5 and TRBJ2-7, with 7 positions matching TRBD1. The germline V gene has CDR1 MNHEY and CDR2 SVGAGI. With V trimmed by 4 bases and J by 5 bases, 8 bases remained unmatched. The CDR3 is 14 residues long. CDR3 protein: CASSFRQGNNEQYF. In DNA, the CDR3 is TGTGCCAGCAGTTTCAGACAGGGAAATAACGAGCAGTACTTC.

This clone was picked up one time. This chain uses TRBV10-3 with TRBJ1-3; possible D gene TRBD1, 5 bases. The CDR3 runs 17 residues. The germline V gene has CDR1 ENHRY and CDR2 SYGVKD. Deletions cut 0 bases from V and 0 bases from J, with 12 bases between. CDR3 DNA sequence: TGTGCCATCAGTGAGTCGAGCGGGGGTAGCTCTGGAAACACCATATATTTT. It translates to CAISESSGGSSGNTIYF.

V gene TRBV5-1 combines with J gene TRBJ1-1; no reliable D call. Germline CDR1 is SGHRS and CDR2 is YFSETQ. Trimming took off 1 base at V and 2 bases at J, with 6 bases between the two ends. CDR3 length: 13 amino acids. CDR3 nucleotide sequence: TGCGCCAGCAGCTTGCGAGTAAACACTGAAGCTTTCTTT. This sequence encodes CASSLRVNTEAFF.

The chain employs TRBV6-2 or TRBV6-3 and TRBJ2-1, with D perhaps matching TRBD1 (6 bases). The CDR3 extends over 13 amino acids. The germline gives CDR1 MNHEY, CDR2 SVGEGT. Trimming took 4 bases from V and 16 from J, leaving 20 bases between them. CDR3 region: CASSLALRGRSFF. CDR3 DNA sequence: TGTGCCAGCAGTTTAGCTCTCAGGGGTAGAAGTTTCTTC.

In its sample, this clone was seen a few times. CDR3 sequence (DNA): TGTGCCAGCAGCTTAGATTCGTGGACAGGGCATTCTGAAGCTTTCTTT. Amino acids: CASSLDSWTGHSEAFF. J is TRBJ1-1 and V is TRBV11-3; 8 nucleotides align to TRBD1. V trimming: 0 bases; J trimming: 6 bases; junction bases outside the gene matches: 9. The V gene's germline CDR1 is SGHNT and CDR2 YENEEA. The CDR3 covers 16 residues.

The chain recombines TRBV27 with TRBJ2-1, with a possible D match to TRBD2 (7 bases). Deletions cut 8 bases from V and 1 base from J, with 18 bases between. Per the germline V gene, CDR1 is MNHEY and CDR2 is SMNVEV (reference sequence). The length of the CDR3 is 16 residues. In nucleotides, the CDR3 is TGTGCCAGCTCCGAGGGGGGGACCAGGTCCTACAATGAGCAGTTCTTC. The encoded protein is CASSEGGTRSYNEQFF.

This chain links TRBV25-1 with TRBJ2-7, with a possible D match to TRBD2 (7 bases). The V and J ends lost 5 bases and 3 bases respectively, with 17 bases between them. CDR1 MGHDK and CDR2 SYGVNS come from the germline V gene. The CDR3 is made up of 15 amino acids. CDR3 protein: CASSPKGGWVYEQYF. CDR3 DNA sequence: TGTGCCAGCAGTCCCAAGGGGGGGTGGGTCTACGAGCAGTACTTC.

CDR3 sequence reads: CASSQSPGAGELFF. CDR3 sequence (DNA): TGTGCCAGCAGCCAGAGCCCAGGGGCCGGGGAGCTGTTTTTT. The J gene is TRBJ2-2, the V gene TRBV3-1 (or the pseudogene TRBV3-2); D might be TRBD1 (6 bases). The CDR3 covers 14 residues. Germline CDR1 reads LGHDT; CDR2 reads YNNKEL (reference sequence). Trimming took 3 bases from V and 6 from J, leaving 11 bases between them.

The gene calls are TRBV28 and TRBJ1-1, with a possible D match to TRBD1 (6 bases). Trimming removed 10 bases from V and 5 bases from J, with 17 bases in between. This CDR3 is 13 amino acids long. CDR1 is MDHEN, CDR2 SYDVKM, per germline. CDR3 region: CATRNGQMTEAFF. DNA of the CDR3: TGTGCCACCCGAAACGGACAGATGACTGAAGCTTTCTTT.

The rearrangement links TRBV19 to TRBJ2-7, with 11 bases aligning to TRBD2. CDR1 and CDR2 from the germline V gene are LNHDA and SQIVND (reference sequence). V trimming: 4 bases; J trimming: 4 bases; junction bases outside the gene matches: 9. CDR3 length: 16 residues. Here the CDR3 reads CASSTPRTSGLYEQYF. CDR3 bases: TGTGCCAGTAGTACCCCTAGGACTAGCGGGTTGTACGAGCAGTACTTC.

The V gene is TRBV28, the J gene TRBJ2-1, with 9 bases lining up with TRBD2. The CDR3 sequence is 17 residues long. Germline V CDR1 and CDR2: MDHEN, SYDVKM. The V gene end was trimmed by 0 bases and the J gene end by 5 bases; junction bases not matched to a gene: 8. Here the CDR3 reads CASSLWSAGGPDNEQFF. CDR3 coding DNA: TGTGCCAGCAGTTTATGGAGCGCGGGAGGGCCCGACAATGAGCAGTTCTTC.

The V gene is TRBV28, the J gene TRBJ1-4; 10 nucleotides align to TRBD1. Trimming cost V 1 base and J 5 bases; bases outside gene matches: 25. CDR3 size: 23 residues. CDR1 is MDHEN and CDR2 is SYDVKM in the germline V gene. The CDR3 loop is CASSLSALRWDRGNRRKNEKLFF. CDR3 nucleotides: TGTGCCAGCAGTTTATCAGCATTACGTTGGGACAGGGGTAATAGGAGGAAGAATGAAAAACTGTTTTTT.

In nucleotides, the CDR3 is TGCGCCAGCAGCCGGGAGACAGGGCGGAAGAACACTGAAGCTTTCTTT. Its protein product is CASSRETGRKNTEAFF. The genes are TRBV5-1 and TRBJ1-1; 7 nucleotides align to TRBD1. The ends lost 4 bases at V and 1 base at J; junction bases unmatched: 10. Germline lookup yields CDR1 SGHRS and CDR2 YFSETQ. This CDR3 comprises 16 residues.

This clone has just a few counts. The chain has TRBV29-1 and TRBJ1-2; the match to TRBD1 covers 10 bases. After removal of 6 bases from V and 6 bases from J, the junction contained 7 bases not matched to a gene. This CDR3 is 13 amino acids long. Germline CDR1 SQVTM, CDR2 ANQGSEA. CDR3 sequence reads: CSVDMGQGHGYTF. The CDR3 DNA sequence: TGCAGCGTCGACATGGGACAGGGGCATGGCTACACCTTC.